This T cell receptor (beta chain) originates from a study of blood T cell repertoires in COVID-19. About the research overall: Researchers got acute and convalescent COVID-19 samples from the United States, Italy and Spain. T cells, B-cell-depleted T cells, or PBMCs provided the cDNA or gDNA that served as material.

In the authors' methods: Estimated nucleated cell counts came from reference gene primer amplification. Measured with immunoSEQ multiplex PCR; TCRdb has only the in-frame clones, and not every one. For V, J and clone size, that table is used; D and trimming come from the DNA. The data contain about 210,000 clones, 70% to 90% of them singletons. Germline lookup yields CDR1 SNHLY and CDR2 FYNNEI. Trimming took 5 bases from V and 3 from J; bases not matched to a gene: 4. This CDR3 is built from 15 residues. The TCR originated in a woman aged 40-49 years with acute COVID-19. The chain couples TRBV2 to TRBJ2-2; TRBD1 aligns across 9 bases. The sequencing input was PBMCs or T cells enriched from blood (not recorded which). For the CDR3, the DNA is TGTGCCAGCAGTACACAGGGGGCGGACACCGGGGAGCTGTTTTTT. It yields the protein CASSTQGADTGELFF.